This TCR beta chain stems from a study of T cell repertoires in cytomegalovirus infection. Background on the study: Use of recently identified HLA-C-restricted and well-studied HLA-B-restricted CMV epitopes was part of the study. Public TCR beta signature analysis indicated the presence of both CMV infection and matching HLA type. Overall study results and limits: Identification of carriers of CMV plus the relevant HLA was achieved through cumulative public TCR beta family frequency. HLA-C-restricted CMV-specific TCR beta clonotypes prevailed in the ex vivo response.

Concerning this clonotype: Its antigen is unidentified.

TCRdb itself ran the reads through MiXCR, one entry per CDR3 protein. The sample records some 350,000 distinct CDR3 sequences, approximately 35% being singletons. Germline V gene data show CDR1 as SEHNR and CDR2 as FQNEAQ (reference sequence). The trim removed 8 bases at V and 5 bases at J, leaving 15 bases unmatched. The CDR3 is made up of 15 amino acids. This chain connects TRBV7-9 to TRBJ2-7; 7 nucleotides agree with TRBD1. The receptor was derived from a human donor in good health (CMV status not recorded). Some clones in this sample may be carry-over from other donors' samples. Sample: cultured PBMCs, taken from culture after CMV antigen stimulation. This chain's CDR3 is CASSWPSQGNDEQYF. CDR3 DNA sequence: TGTGCCAGCTCCTGGCCCTCACAGGGGAATGACGAGCAGTACTTC.